This T cell receptor beta chain stems from a study of OX40 agonist ivuxolimab in advanced cancers. Study-level information: The patients received ivuxolimab by intravenous route every 2 weeks at 0.01 to 10 mg/kg.

The CDR3 has 12 amino acids. Trimming stripped 9 bases from V and 4 bases from J, with 12 bases between. Germline V gives CDR1 MNHNY, CDR2 SVGAGI (reference sequence). TCRdb's copy holds only in-frame clones and misses some; the assay was immunoSEQ multiplex PCR. The sample has some 120,000 clones, 85% to 95% seen once. The V and J genes are TRBV6-6 and TRBJ1-2; D uncertain. The sequence came from an adult with an advanced solid tumor such as melanoma, head and neck, liver or kidney cancer. The sample here was CD4+ or CD8+ T cells sorted from blood, taken in a trial of the OX40 agonist ivuxolimab. CDR3: CASWGLPYGYTF. The CDR3 DNA follows: TGTGCCAGTTGGGGTCTTCCCTATGGCTACACCTTC.